The sample holds a few counts of the clone carrying this T cell receptor (beta chain). The antigen remains undetermined. Time point reported: patch test 1, 2 weeks after DPC sensitization. As to treatment: therapeutic diphenylcyclopropenone sensitization with weekly scalp DPC. Patches went on only after blood had been drawn each time. Using its own MiXCR run on the RACE reads, TCRdb lists one record per CDR3 protein. The table includes 150,000 to 200,000 distinct CDR3 sequences, roughly 15% detected once. This entry is derived from a study of human T cells and chemical hapten exposure. General study findings and limits: Those TCRs sitting above 1 in 1000 frequency stayed the same with DPC sensitization. Versus controls, significantly more large CDR3 similarity clusters arose from expanded TCRs.

The sequence was obtained from a woman between 25 and 40 years old with alopecia areata. Some clones in this sample may be carry-over from other donors' samples. This material consisted of whole blood, taken in connection with sensitization to the hapten diphenylcyclopropenone (DPC).

The CDR3 DNA reads as TGCAGTGTAGCTACAGGGGTACAACTTGGCTACACCTTC. It translates to CSVATGVQLGYTF. This chain joins TRBV20-1 and TRBJ1-2; the match to TRBD1 covers 7 bases. Germline assignment: CDR1 DFQATT and CDR2 SNEGSKA (reference sequence). The V segment lost 7 bases and the J segment 7 bases; nucleotides outside the gene matches: 12. This CDR3 has 13 residues.